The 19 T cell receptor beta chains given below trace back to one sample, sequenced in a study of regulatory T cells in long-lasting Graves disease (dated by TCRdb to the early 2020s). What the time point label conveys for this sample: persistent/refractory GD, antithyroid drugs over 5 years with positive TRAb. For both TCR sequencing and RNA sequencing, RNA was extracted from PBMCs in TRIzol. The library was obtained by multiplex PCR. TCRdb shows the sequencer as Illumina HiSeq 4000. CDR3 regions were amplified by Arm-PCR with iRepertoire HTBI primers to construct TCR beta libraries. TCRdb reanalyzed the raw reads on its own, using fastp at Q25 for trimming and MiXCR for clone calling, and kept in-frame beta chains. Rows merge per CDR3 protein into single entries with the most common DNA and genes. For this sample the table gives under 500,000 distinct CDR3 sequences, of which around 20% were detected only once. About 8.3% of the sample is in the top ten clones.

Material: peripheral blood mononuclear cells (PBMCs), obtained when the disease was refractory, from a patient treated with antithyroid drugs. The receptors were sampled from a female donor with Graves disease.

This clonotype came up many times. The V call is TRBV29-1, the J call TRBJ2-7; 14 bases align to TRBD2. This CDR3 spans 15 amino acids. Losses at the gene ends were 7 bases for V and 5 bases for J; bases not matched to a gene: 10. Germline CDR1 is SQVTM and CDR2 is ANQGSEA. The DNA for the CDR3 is TGCAGCGCAAAGTCGGGACTAGCGGGAGACCACGAGCAGTACTTC. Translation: CSAKSGLAGDHEQYF.

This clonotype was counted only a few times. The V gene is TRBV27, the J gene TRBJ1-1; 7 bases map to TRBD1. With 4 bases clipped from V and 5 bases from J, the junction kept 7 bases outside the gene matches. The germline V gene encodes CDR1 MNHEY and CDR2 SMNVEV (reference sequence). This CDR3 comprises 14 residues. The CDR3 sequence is CASSCTTGRTEAFF. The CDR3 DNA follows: TGTGCCAGCAGTTGTACGACAGGGAGGACTGAAGCTTTCTTT.

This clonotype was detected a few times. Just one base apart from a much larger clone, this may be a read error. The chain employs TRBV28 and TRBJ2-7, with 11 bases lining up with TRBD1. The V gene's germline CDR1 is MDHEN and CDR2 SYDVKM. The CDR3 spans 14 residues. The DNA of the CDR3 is TGTGTCAGCAGTCGGGACAGGGGGTTTTACGAGCAGTACTTC. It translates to CVSSRDRGFYEQYF.

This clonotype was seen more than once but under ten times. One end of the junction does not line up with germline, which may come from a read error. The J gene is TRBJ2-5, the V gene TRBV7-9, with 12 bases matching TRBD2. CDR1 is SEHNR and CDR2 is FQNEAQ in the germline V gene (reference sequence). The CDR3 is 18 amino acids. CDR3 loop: CANSPMGLAGGPGETQYF. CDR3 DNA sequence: TGTGCCAACAGCCCGATGGGGCTAGCGGGAGGGCCCGGAGAGACCCAGTACTTC.

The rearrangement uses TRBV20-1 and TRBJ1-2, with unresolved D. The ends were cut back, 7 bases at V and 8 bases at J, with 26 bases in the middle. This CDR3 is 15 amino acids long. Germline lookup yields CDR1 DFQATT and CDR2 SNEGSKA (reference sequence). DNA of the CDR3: TGCAGTGGTGGGGATGCCGGACTTTTAAAGGGAGGCTACACCTTC. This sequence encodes CSGGDAGLLKGGYTF.

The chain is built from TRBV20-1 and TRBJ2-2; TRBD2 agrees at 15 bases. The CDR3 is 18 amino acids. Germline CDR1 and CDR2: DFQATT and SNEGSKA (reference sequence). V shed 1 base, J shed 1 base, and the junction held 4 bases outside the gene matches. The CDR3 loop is CSARGTSGRARNTGELFF. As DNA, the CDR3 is TGCAGTGCTAGAGGGACTAGCGGGAGGGCCAGGAACACCGGGGAGCTGTTTTTT.

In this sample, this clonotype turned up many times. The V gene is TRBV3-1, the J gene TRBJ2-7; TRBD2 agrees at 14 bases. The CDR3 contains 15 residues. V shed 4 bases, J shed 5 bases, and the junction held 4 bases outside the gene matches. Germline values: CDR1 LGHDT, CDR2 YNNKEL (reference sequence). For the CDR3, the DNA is TGTGCCAGCAGCCTGAAGGGACTAGCGGGAGACGAGCAGTACTTC. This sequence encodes CASSLKGLAGDEQYF.

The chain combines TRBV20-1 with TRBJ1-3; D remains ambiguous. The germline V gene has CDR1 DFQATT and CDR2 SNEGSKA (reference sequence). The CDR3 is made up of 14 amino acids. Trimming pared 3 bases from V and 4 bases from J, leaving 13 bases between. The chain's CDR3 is CSASRPGSGNTIYF. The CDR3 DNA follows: TGCAGTGCTAGCCGACCAGGCAGCGGAAACACCATATATTTT.

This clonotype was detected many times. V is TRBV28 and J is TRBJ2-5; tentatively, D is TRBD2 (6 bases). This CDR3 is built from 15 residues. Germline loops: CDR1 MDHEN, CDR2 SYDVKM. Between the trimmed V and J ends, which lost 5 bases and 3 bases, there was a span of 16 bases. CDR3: CASSPLAGRKETQYF. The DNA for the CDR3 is TGTGCCAGCAGTCCCCTGGCGGGAAGAAAAGAGACCCAGTACTTC. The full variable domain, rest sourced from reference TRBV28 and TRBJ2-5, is DVKVTQSSRYLVKRTGEKVFLECVQDMDHENMFWYRQDPGLGLRLIYFSYDVKMKEKGDIPEGYSVSREKKERFSLILESASTNQTSMYLCASSPLAGRKETQYFGPGTRLLVL.

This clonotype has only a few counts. Written as DNA, the CDR3 is TGCAGTGCTAGAGATCAGGGGACAGGAAGATCCTACGAGCAGTACTTC. It specifies CSARDQGTGRSYEQYF. V and J are TRBV20-1 and TRBJ2-7, with 8 bases identical to TRBD1. This CDR3 is 16 amino acids long. The germline CDR1 and CDR2 sequences are DFQATT and SNEGSKA (reference sequence). With V trimmed by 0 bases and J by 1 base, 8 bases remained unmatched.

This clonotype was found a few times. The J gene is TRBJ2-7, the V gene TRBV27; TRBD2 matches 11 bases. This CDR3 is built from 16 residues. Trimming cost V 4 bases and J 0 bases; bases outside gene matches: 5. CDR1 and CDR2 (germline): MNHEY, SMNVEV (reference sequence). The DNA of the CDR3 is TGTGCCAGCAGTTCTGAGGGACTAGCGGCCTCCTACGAGCAGTACTTC. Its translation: CASSSEGLAASYEQYF.

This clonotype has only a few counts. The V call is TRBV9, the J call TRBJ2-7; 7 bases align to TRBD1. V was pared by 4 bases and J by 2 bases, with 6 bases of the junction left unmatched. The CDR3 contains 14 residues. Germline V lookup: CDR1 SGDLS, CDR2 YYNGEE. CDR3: CASSPGQIPYEQYF. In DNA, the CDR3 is TGTGCCAGCAGCCCGGGACAGATACCCTACGAGCAGTACTTC.

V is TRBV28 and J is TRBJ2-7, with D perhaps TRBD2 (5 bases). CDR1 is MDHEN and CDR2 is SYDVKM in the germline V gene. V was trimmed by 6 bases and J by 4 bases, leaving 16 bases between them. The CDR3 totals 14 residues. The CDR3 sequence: CASSSTGNDYEQYF. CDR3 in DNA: TGTGCCAGCAGCTCGACGGGGAATGATTACGAGCAGTACTTC.

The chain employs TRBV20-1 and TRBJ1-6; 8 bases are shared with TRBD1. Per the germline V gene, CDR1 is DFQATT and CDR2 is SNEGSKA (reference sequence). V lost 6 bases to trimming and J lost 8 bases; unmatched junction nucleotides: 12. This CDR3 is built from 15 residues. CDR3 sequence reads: CSARLSVQGDSPLHF. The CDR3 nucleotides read TGCAGTGCCCGCCTCTCGGTACAGGGGGATTCACCCCTCCACTTT.

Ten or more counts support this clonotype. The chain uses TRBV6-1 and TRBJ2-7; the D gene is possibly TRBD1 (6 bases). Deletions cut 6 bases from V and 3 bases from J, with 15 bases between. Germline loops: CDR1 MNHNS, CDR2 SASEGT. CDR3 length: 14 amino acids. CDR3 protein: CASRKTGGFYEQYF. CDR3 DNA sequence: TGTGCCAGCAGAAAGACAGGAGGCTTCTACGAGCAGTACTTC.

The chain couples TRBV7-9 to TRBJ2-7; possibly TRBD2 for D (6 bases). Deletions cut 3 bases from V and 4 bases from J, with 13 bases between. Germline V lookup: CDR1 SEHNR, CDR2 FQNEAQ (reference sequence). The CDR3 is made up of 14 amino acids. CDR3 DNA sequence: TGTGCCAGCAGCTTCGACGGGAGTGGATACGAGCAGTACTTC. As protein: CASSFDGSGYEQYF.

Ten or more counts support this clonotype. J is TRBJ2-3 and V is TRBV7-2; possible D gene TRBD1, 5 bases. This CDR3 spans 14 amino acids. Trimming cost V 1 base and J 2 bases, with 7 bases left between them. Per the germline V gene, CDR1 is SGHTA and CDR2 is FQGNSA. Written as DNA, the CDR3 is TGTGCCAGCAGCTTAGAGGGGTTCACAGATACGCAGTATTTT. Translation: CASSLEGFTDTQYF.

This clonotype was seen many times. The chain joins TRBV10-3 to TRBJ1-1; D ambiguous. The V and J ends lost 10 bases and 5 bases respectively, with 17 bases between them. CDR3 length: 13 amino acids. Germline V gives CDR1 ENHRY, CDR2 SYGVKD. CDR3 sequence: CATIRVTGTEAFF. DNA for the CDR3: TGTGCCACAATCCGGGTCACGGGGACTGAAGCTTTCTTT.

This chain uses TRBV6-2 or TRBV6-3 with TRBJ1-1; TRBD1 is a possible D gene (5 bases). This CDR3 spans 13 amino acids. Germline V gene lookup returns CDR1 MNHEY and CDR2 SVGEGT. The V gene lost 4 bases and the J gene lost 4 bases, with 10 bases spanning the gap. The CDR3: CASSWGGTTEAFF. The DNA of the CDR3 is TGTGCCAGCAGTTGGGGGGGGACCACTGAAGCTTTCTTT.